This T cell receptor (beta chain) stems from a study of cytomegalovirus exposure and HLA in healthy donors. Study-wide context: The roughly 120 million unique TCR beta sequences, from roughly 170 million T cells, were found by an earlier analysis. Study-level findings and limits: Confirmation was obtained in vitro that three CMV-associated chains are specific for CMV antigens. Presence/absence analyses supposed approximately even sequencing depth among donors.

Germline CDR1 is SGHAT and CDR2 is FQNNGV. The CDR3 consists of 15 residues. The V gene end was trimmed by 8 bases and the J gene end by 7 bases; junction bases not matched to a gene: 11. The PCR contained 60 Vbeta and 13 Jbeta primers. Per the original data handling: Roughly 10 million shared chains were among around 78 million unique TCR beta chains counted in a later analysis. Assay: immunoSEQ multiplex PCR; the TCRdb copy retains only in-frame clones and omits some. D and trimming come from the DNA, and the V and J calls and clone size come from that table. The sample includes about 83,000 clones, roughly 79% of them seen just once. A note on this clone: Its antigen is not identified.

The clonotype was recovered from a man between 18 and 29 years old in good health and CMV-seropositive. The sequenced sample was PBMCs. The chain carries TRBV11-2 and TRBJ2-1; 10 nucleotides line up with TRBD2. CDR3 sequence: CASERVAGGYNEQFF. The CDR3 DNA follows: TGTGCCAGCGAAAGGGTAGCGGGAGGTTATAATGAGCAGTTCTTC.